Shown below are 29 T cell receptor beta chains from a single sample sequenced in a study of T cell repertoires in cytomegalovirus infection. These receptors have no identified antigens. TCRdb re-called the reads with MiXCR, one entry per CDR3 protein. The sample carries around 750,000 distinct CDR3 sequences, about 31% recorded once. The sequenced sample was cultured CD8+ T cells from PBMCs, obtained from culture after CMV antigen stimulation. These receptors came from a human donor in good health (CMV status not recorded). Some clones in this sample may be carry-over from other donors' samples.

This clonotype has just a few counts. The chain links TRBV11-2 to TRBJ1-1; the D is unclear. Between the trimmed V and J ends, which lost 1 base and 7 bases, there was a span of 10 bases. The CDR3 has 13 residues. CDR1 and CDR2 (germline): SGHAT, FQNNGV. CDR3 in amino acids: CASSLVLKHEAFF. In DNA, the CDR3 is TGTGCCAGCAGCTTAGTTCTCAAGCATGAAGCTTTCTTT.

CDR3 loop: CASRFGTGRETQYF. DNA for the CDR3: TGTGCCAGCAGGTTCGGGACAGGGAGGGAGACCCAGTACTTC. The rearrangement links TRBV5-4 to TRBJ2-5; the match to TRBD1 covers 9 bases. The junction had 7 bases not matched to a gene; V was cut back by 5 bases and J by 5 bases. This CDR3 has 14 residues. Germline V gives CDR1 SGHNT, CDR2 YYREEE (reference sequence).

This chain uses TRBV15 with TRBJ2-2; TRBD1 might be the D (6 bases). Trimming shortened V by 1 base and J by 9 bases, and 12 bases separated the two germline ends. This CDR3 is 14 amino acids long. From germline, CDR1 is LNHNV and CDR2 YYDKDF (reference sequence). CDR3 loop: CATSRAQGPRELFF. CDR3 DNA sequence: TGTGCCACCAGCAGAGCACAGGGACCCAGGGAGCTGTTTTTT.

This rearrangement joins TRBV20-1 to TRBJ2-2, with TRBD1 matching 8 bases. The CDR3 runs 18 residues. The junction had 9 bases not matched to a gene; V was cut back by 0 bases and J by 0 bases. Germline V gene sequence: CDR1 DFQATT, CDR2 SNEGSKA (reference sequence). The CDR3 reads CSARDSTGDNSNTGELFF. The CDR3, as DNA: TGCAGTGCTAGAGATTCGACAGGGGATAACTCGAACACCGGGGAGCTGTTTTTT.

The chain carries TRBV6-6 and TRBJ2-1, with 8 nucleotides matching TRBD2. CDR3 size: 17 residues. The V gene's germline CDR1 is MNHNY and CDR2 SVGAGI (reference sequence). V was pared by 2 bases and J by 0 bases, with 6 bases of the junction left unmatched. The CDR3 protein is CASSYRAGGLSYNEQFF. The CDR3 DNA reads TGTGCCAGCAGTTACCGGGCGGGGGGACTCTCCTACAATGAGCAGTTCTTC.

On this clonotype: At one of its ends the junction is not consistent with the germline gene, which may arise from a read error. V and J are TRBV29-1 and TRBJ2-1; the D gene could be TRBD1 or TRBD2 (5 bases each). Germline values: CDR1 SQVTM, CDR2 ANQGSEA. CDR3 size: 16 residues. The CDR3 is CSVEGTDHGSYNEQFF. The CDR3 DNA follows: TGCAGCGTCGAAGGGACCGACCATGGCTCCTACAATGAGCAGTTCTTC.

This clonotype was recorded a few times. This chain joins TRBV29-1 and TRBJ2-7, with D tentatively TRBD2 (6 bases). Germline V gives CDR1 SQVTM, CDR2 ANQGSEA. CDR3 size: 12 residues. Deletions cut 7 bases from V and 0 bases from J, with 10 bases between. CDR3 DNA sequence: TGCAGCGCGGGGGAGACCTCCTACGAGCAGTACTTC. Protein sequence: CSAGETSYEQYF.

This clonotype was recorded only once. A read error may be the cause here, since a much bigger clone is one base away. The chain employs TRBV7-6 and TRBJ2-2; the D is unclear. CDR3 length: 12 residues. Trimming pared 6 bases from V and 7 bases from J, leaving 9 bases between. CDR1 and CDR2 from the germline V gene are SGHVS and FNYEAQ. CDR3 in amino acids: CASRQTLGELFF. CDR3 nucleotide sequence: TGTGCCAGCAGACAAACACTCGGGGAGCTGTTTTTT.

This clonotype was seen only a few times. CDR3 in amino acids: CASSIAGDSYEQYF. In DNA, the CDR3 is TGTGCCAGTAGTATCGCAGGCGACTCCTACGAGCAGTACTTC. The rearrangement uses TRBV19 and TRBJ2-7, with D hard to call. Looked up from germline, CDR1 is LNHDA and CDR2 is SQIVND (reference sequence). The CDR3 totals 14 residues. V gave up 3 bases and J gave up 0 bases, with 9 bases separating them.

This chain joins TRBV10-3 and TRBJ2-3; D uncertain. There are 15 residues in the CDR3. Trimming shortened V by 3 bases and J by 2 bases, and 12 bases separated the two germline ends. From germline, CDR1 is ENHRY and CDR2 SYGVKD. The CDR3 DNA is TGTGCCATCAGTGAAGCCCTTAGTCACACAGATACGCAGTATTTT. Translating it yields CAISEALSHTDTQYF.

This clonotype was seen at least ten times. This rearrangement joins TRBV7-6 to TRBJ2-7; possibly TRBD2 for D (5 bases). V lost 0 bases, J lost 0 bases, and 9 bases lay in between. The germline V gene encodes CDR1 SGHVS and CDR2 FNYEAQ. This CDR3 contains 15 residues. CDR3 in amino acids: CASSLAEDGSYEQYV. Here the CDR3 DNA reads TGTGCCAGCAGCTTAGCGGAGGACGGCTCCTACGAGCAGTACGTC.

This clonotype turned up a few times. The chain employs TRBV5-5 and TRBJ1-2; no firm D call. Germline CDR1 SGHKS, CDR2 YYEKEE (reference sequence). Trimming left V 4 bases short and J 0 bases short, with 13 bases between. The CDR3 is 15 residues long. CDR3 in amino acids: CASSTDPVANYGYTF. Written as DNA, the CDR3 is TGTGCCAGCAGCACCGACCCCGTGGCTAACTATGGCTACACCTTC.

The chain uses TRBV6-1 and TRBJ1-1; no firm D call. This CDR3 is built from 16 residues. Trimming removed 1 base at V and 1 base at J, with 13 bases between. The germline gives CDR1 MNHNS, CDR2 SASEGT. DNA for the CDR3: TGTGCCAGCAGTGAAGATATAGACACCCCGAACACTGAAGCTTTCTTT. This sequence encodes CASSEDIDTPNTEAFF.

The sample holds a few counts of this clonotype. The chain employs TRBV27 and TRBJ2-3; 14 bases are a match to TRBD2. The germline gives CDR1 MNHEY, CDR2 SMNVEV (reference sequence). V lost 6 bases, J lost 0 bases, and 8 bases stayed unmatched. The CDR3 sequence is 18 residues long. In DNA form, the CDR3 reads TGTGCCAGCAGCCGGGGACTAGCGGGGGTAGCTAGCACAGATACGCAGTATTTT. It codes for CASSRGLAGVASTDTQYF.

This rearrangement joins TRBV7-9 to TRBJ1-6; 9 nucleotides match TRBD1. The germline CDR1 and CDR2 sequences are SEHNR and FQNEAQ (reference sequence). The CDR3 contains 15 residues. With V trimmed by 4 bases and J by 13 bases, 11 bases remained unmatched. CDR3 nucleotide sequence: TGTGCCAGCAGCTCACCGGGACAGGGTCTAGTTCCCCTCCACTTT. Residues: CASSSPGQGLVPLHF.

This chain uses TRBV6-5 with TRBJ2-7; TRBD1 aligns across 9 bases. The CDR3 has 13 residues. The V gene's germline CDR1 is MNHEY and CDR2 SVGAGI. After removal of 6 bases from V and 6 bases from J, the junction contained 6 bases not matched to a gene. The CDR3 region has the DNA TGTGCCAGCAGACCGGGACAGGGTAGCGAGCAGTACTTC. Encoded protein: CASRPGQGSEQYF.

The table lists this clonotype with a few counts. The V gene is TRBV7-2, the J gene TRBJ1-4, with no clear D. The CDR3 has 14 residues. Germline V gene sequence: CDR1 SGHTA, CDR2 FQGNSA. V shed 1 base and J shed 5 bases, with 8 bases lying between them. This CDR3 reads CASSLGRANEKLFF. The DNA of the CDR3 is TGTGCCAGCAGCTTAGGGAGAGCCAATGAAAAACTGTTTTTT.

About this clonotype itself: A much larger clone lies one base from this, so it may be a read error. The chain employs TRBV7-2 and TRBJ2-5; unclear D gene. The CDR3 is 14 residues long. Germline V gives CDR1 SGHTA, CDR2 FQGNSA. The CDR3 sequence: CVSSWTESQETQYF. CDR3 DNA: TGTGTCAGCAGCTGGACGGAGAGCCAAGAGACCCAGTACTTC.

A remark on this clonotype: A much larger clone lies one base from this, so it may be a read error. The chain couples TRBV7-2 to TRBJ2-7, with D perhaps being TRBD1 or TRBD2 (5 bases each). The CDR3 is 14 residues long. Trimming stripped 8 bases from V and 0 bases from J, with 14 bases between. The germline CDR1 and CDR2 sequences are SGHTA and FQGNSA. The CDR3 sequence is CASGGARASYEQYF. The DNA for the CDR3 is TGTGCCAGCGGGGGAGCGAGGGCCTCCTACGAGCAGTACTTC.

This chain uses TRBV5-6 with TRBJ1-1, with D perhaps TRBD1 (6 bases). V gave up 4 bases and J gave up 1 base, with 17 bases separating them. CDR3 length equals 16 residues. Per the germline V gene, CDR1 is SGHDT and CDR2 is YYEEEE. CDR3 amino acids: CASSQDPGTQNTEAFF. CDR3 nucleotide sequence: TGTGCCAGCAGCCAAGACCCCGGGACACAGAACACTGAAGCTTTCTTT.

This clonotype was found many times. V and J are TRBV7-2 and TRBJ2-7; D ambiguous. V was clipped by 2 bases and J by 5 bases, with 10 bases between them. CDR1 is SGHTA and CDR2 is FQGNSA in the germline V gene. The CDR3 spans 13 residues. CDR3: CASSLLGFNEQYV. The CDR3 nucleotides read TGTGCCAGCAGCTTACTAGGGTTTAACGAGCAGTACGTC.

The chain has TRBV6-6 and TRBJ2-1; 7 bases agree with TRBD2. There are 17 residues in the CDR3. Trimming took 5 bases from V and 6 from J; bases not matched to a gene: 16. Germline lookup yields CDR1 MNHNY and CDR2 SVGAGI (reference sequence). This CDR3 is CASSHRNRTRVGNEQFF. CDR3 coding DNA: TGTGCCAGCAGTCACCGAAACCGGACTAGGGTCGGCAATGAGCAGTTCTTC.

This clonotype was detected many times. Sequence at one end of the junction differs from germline and may be a read error. The rearrangement links TRBV7-7 to TRBJ2-1; D call uncertain. Per germline, CDR1 SSHAT and CDR2 FNYEAQ (reference sequence). CDR3 length: 14 residues. The CDR3 is CASSLSPSYNEQFF. In nucleotides, the CDR3 is TGTGCTAGCAGCTTGTCGCCATCCTACAATGAGCAGTTCTTC.

This clonotype was seen repeatedly, ten times or more. The chain links TRBV7-2 to TRBJ2-1; 7 positions agree with TRBD2. CDR3 length equals 18 residues. The germline V gene has CDR1 SGHTA and CDR2 FQGNSA. V gave up 1 base and J gave up 7 bases; unmatched junction bases: 16. CDR3 in DNA: TGTGCCAGCAGCTTAGTAGTGGCTTACGAGGCGGGGGTAAATGAGCAGTTCTTC. Encoded protein: CASSLVVAYEAGVNEQFF.

This clonotype was observed at least ten times. The chain uses TRBV7-9 and TRBJ2-2, with D possibly TRBD1 on 5 matching bases. In germline, CDR1 is SEHNR, CDR2 FQNEAQ (reference sequence). This CDR3 comprises 17 residues. The V and J ends lost 4 bases and 3 bases respectively, with 18 bases between them. CDR3 coding DNA: TGTGCCAGCAGCTCAAGAGAAGGGGAACCCCACACCGGGGAGCTGTTTTTT. Translating gives CASSSREGEPHTGELFF.

This clonotype has a count of ten or more. The chain uses TRBV7-9 and TRBJ1-1; 9 bases map to TRBD1. CDR3 length: 15 amino acids. The junction had 4 bases not matched to a gene; V was cut back by 5 bases and J by 0 bases. The germline V gene has CDR1 SEHNR and CDR2 FQNEAQ (reference sequence). Here the CDR3 reads CASSMDRGLNTEAFF. CDR3 bases: TGTGCCAGCAGCATGGACAGGGGATTGAACACTGAAGCTTTCTTT.

The chain joins TRBV12-5 to TRBJ2-3, with TRBD2 matching over 15 bases. The CDR3 loop spans 16 amino acids. Germline values: CDR1 LGHNT, CDR2 FRNRAP. The CDR3 DNA is TGTGTTAGCGACGACGGGACTAGCGGGGGGCCGGATACGCAGTATTTT. This codes for CVSDDGTSGGPDTQYF.

This clonotype was seen a few times. The chain has TRBV27 and TRBJ1-2, with unresolved D. Trimming took off 3 bases at V and 1 base at J, with 9 bases between the two ends. In germline, CDR1 is MNHEY, CDR2 SMNVEV (reference sequence). The CDR3 consists of 14 residues. CDR3 DNA: TGTGCCAGCAGTTTGGCAGGCCATAACTATGGCTACACCTTC. Amino acid sequence: CASSLAGHNYGYTF.

This clonotype came up many times. This chain joins TRBV5-6 and TRBJ2-5; D possibly corresponds to TRBD1 (6 bases). The V end lost 0 bases, the J end lost 2 bases, and 11 bases lay between the germline ends. From germline, CDR1 is SGHDT and CDR2 YYEEEE. The CDR3 contains 15 residues. DNA of the CDR3: TGTGCCAGCAGCTTGGCTACAGGGTTTCAAGAGACCCAGTACTTC. This codes for CASSLATGFQETQYF.